The 11 T cell receptor beta chains given below trace back to one sample, sequenced in a study of shared clonotypes between healthy human individuals. Assay used: immunoSEQ multiplex PCR; TCRdb lists only in-frame clones, some missing. Of a few hundred thousand clones in the sample, roughly 79% were seen once. The material sequenced was PBMCs. Source of these receptors: a woman aged 40 to 55 in good health. Some clones in this sample may be carry-over from other donors' samples.

The chain recombines TRBV28 with TRBJ2-1, with 9 bases identical to TRBD2. The germline gives CDR1 MDHEN, CDR2 SYDVKM. The CDR3 runs 16 residues. Trimming at V came to 7 bases and at J to 0 bases, leaving 7 bases not matched to a gene. The CDR3 sequence is CASKDGAGGSYNEQFF. In DNA form, the CDR3 reads TGTGCCAGCAAGGACGGAGCGGGAGGCTCCTACAATGAGCAGTTCTTC.

This clone was observed a single time. This chain connects TRBV19 to TRBJ1-4; no firm D call. The germline V gene encodes CDR1 LNHDA and CDR2 SQIVND (reference sequence). The CDR3 covers 13 residues. The V and J ends lost 3 bases and 8 bases respectively, with 10 bases between them. The chain's CDR3 is CASSIGLWEKLFF. The CDR3 DNA follows: TGTGCCAGTAGTATCGGGCTGTGGGAAAAACTGTTTTTT.

The chain is built from TRBV30 and TRBJ1-2; perhaps TRBD1 as D (6 bases). The CDR3 is 13 amino acids. CDR1 GTSNPN and CDR2 SVGIG come from the germline V gene (reference sequence). Deletions cut 0 bases from V and 6 bases from J, with 11 bases between. The CDR3 DNA sequence: TGTGCCTGGAGTGTACGACGACAGGATGGCTACACCTTC. Encoded protein: CAWSVRRQDGYTF. The full variable domain, in which reference TRBV30 and TRBJ1-2 provide the parts outside the CDR3, is SQTIHQWPATLVQPVGSPLSLECTVEGTSNPNLYWYRQAAGRGLQLLFYSVGIGQISSEVPQNLSASRPQDRQFILSSKKLLLSDSGFYLCAWSVRRQDGYTFGSGTRLTVV.

This clone occurred a few times. The V call is TRBV6-5, the J call TRBJ2-7; a possible D gene is TRBD1 (5 bases). Germline V gene sequence: CDR1 MNHEY, CDR2 SVGAGI. V lost 6 bases and J lost 1, with 13 bases in between. This CDR3 comprises 14 residues. The CDR3 bases are TGTGCCAGCAGAAAAGGCGGACAATCCTACGAGCAGTACTTC. Translating it yields CASRKGGQSYEQYF.

The chain uses TRBV5-1 and TRBJ1-1, with TRBD1 identical over 8 bases. J gave up 2 bases and V 4 bases, and 13 bases lay outside the gene matches. The CDR3 length is 17 residues. Germline loops: CDR1 SGHRS, CDR2 YFSETQ. The CDR3 DNA reads as TGCGCCAGCAGCAGCCCAGGGGGCCGGGTAGGAAACACTGAAGCTTTCTTT. Encoded protein: CASSSPGGRVGNTEAFF.

This chain uses TRBV29-1 with TRBJ2-2, with D perhaps matching TRBD2 (5 bases). V was pared by 4 bases and J by 0 bases, with 9 bases between. The germline V gene has CDR1 SQVTM and CDR2 ANQGSEA. The CDR3 is 14 amino acids. Here the CDR3 DNA reads TGCAGCGTTGGGTCGGGATCGAACACCGGGGAGCTGTTTTTT. It codes for CSVGSGSNTGELFF.

The rearrangement links TRBV7-2 to TRBJ2-7; D gene uncertain. This CDR3 is 15 amino acids long. Trimming took off 5 bases at V and 4 bases at J, with 18 bases between the two ends. The germline CDR1 and CDR2 sequences are SGHTA and FQGNSA. The CDR3 bases are TGTGCCAGCAGCCAAGACGAAGGCTCATGGTACGAGCAGTACTTC. This codes for CASSQDEGSWYEQYF.

The chain is built from TRBV6-6 and TRBJ2-7; D uncertain. Per the germline V gene, CDR1 is MNHNY and CDR2 is SVGAGI (reference sequence). The germline V and J ends were trimmed by 2 bases and 2 bases, with 7 bases remaining between them. CDR3 length equals 13 residues. For the CDR3, the DNA is TGTGCCAGCAGTTACGTACGGGCCTACGAGCAGTACTTC. The encoded protein is CASSYVRAYEQYF.

This clone was counted a few times. Other DNA sequences within the sample encode an identical CDR3. V gene TRBV6-1 combines with J gene TRBJ2-7, with D tentatively TRBD1 or TRBD2 (5 bases each). The CDR3 totals 11 residues. Trimming removed 7 bases from V and 3 bases from J, with 7 bases in between. Per germline, CDR1 MNHNS and CDR2 SASEGT. The CDR3, as DNA: TGTGCCAGCACGAGGGGCTACGAGCAGTACTTC. Residues: CASTRGYEQYF.

In its sample, this clone was seen once. The chain carries TRBV19 and TRBJ2-3, with unresolved D. The CDR3 runs to 14 residues. CDR1 LNHDA and CDR2 SQIVND come from the germline V gene (reference sequence). With 5 bases removed from V and 4 bases from J, the gap between germline ends came to 13 bases. DNA of the CDR3: TGTGCCAGTAGTCTCGCCCTAGTACCAGATACGCAGTATTTT. It is translated as CASSLALVPDTQYF. The variable domain in full, with the rest retrieved from reference TRBV19 and TRBJ2-3, is DGGITQSPKYLFRKEGQNVTLSCEQNLNHDAMYWYRQDPGQGLRLIYYSQIVNDFQKGDIAEGYSVSREKKESFPLTVTSAQKNPTAFYLCASSLALVPDTQYFGPGTRLTVL.

The rearrangement joins TRBV5-1 to TRBJ2-2; the match to TRBD1 covers 9 bases. Germline assignment: CDR1 SGHRS and CDR2 YFSETQ. This CDR3 has 15 amino acids. V dropped 2 bases and J dropped 7; count of bases not matched to a gene: 6. Here the CDR3 reads CASSLTGGASGELFF. The CDR3 nucleotides read TGCGCCAGCAGCTTAACAGGGGGCGCAAGCGGGGAGCTGTTTTTT. Looking up the rest from reference TRBV5-1 and TRBJ2-2 gives the full variable domain: KAGVTQTPRYLIKTRGQQVTLSCSPISGHRSVSWYQQTPGQGLQFLFEYFSETQRNKGNFPGRFSGRQFSNSRSEMNVSTLELGDSALYLCASSLTGGASGELFFGEGSRLTVL.